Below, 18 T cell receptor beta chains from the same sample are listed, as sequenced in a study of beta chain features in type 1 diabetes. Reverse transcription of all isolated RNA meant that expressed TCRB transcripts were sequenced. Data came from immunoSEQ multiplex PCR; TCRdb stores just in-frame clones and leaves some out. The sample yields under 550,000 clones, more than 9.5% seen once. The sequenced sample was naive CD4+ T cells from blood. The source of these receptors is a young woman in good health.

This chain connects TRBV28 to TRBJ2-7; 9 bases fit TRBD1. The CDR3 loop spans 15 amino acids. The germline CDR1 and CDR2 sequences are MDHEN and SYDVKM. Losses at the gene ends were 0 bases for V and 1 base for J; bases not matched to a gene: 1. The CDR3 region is CASSLWGQGSYEQYV. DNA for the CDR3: TGTGCCAGCAGTTTATGGGGACAGGGATCCTACGAGCAGTACGTC.

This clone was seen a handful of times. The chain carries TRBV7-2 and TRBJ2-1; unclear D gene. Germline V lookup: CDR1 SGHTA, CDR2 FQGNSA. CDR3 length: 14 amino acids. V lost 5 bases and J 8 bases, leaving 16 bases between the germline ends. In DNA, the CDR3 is TGTGCCAGCAGCCCGGATTACGGCCCTGATGAGCAGTTCTTC. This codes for CASSPDYGPDEQFF.

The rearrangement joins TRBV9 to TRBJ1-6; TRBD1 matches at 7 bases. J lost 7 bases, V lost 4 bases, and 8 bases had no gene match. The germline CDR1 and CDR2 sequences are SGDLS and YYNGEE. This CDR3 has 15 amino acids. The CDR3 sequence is CASSPRQGGNSPLHF. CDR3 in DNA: TGTGCCAGCAGCCCCCGACAGGGAGGGAATTCACCCCTCCACTTT.

CDR3 DNA sequence: TGTGCCAGCAGTCCTACAGGCGGCAGGAGGGACGAAAAACTGTTTTTT. Encoded protein: CASSPTGGRRDEKLFF. The chain carries TRBV7-9 and TRBJ1-4; tentative D call: TRBD1 (5 bases). Per the germline V gene, CDR1 is SEHNR and CDR2 is FQNEAQ (reference sequence). Trimming took off 6 bases at V and 8 bases at J, with 22 bases between the two ends. This CDR3 is built from 16 residues.

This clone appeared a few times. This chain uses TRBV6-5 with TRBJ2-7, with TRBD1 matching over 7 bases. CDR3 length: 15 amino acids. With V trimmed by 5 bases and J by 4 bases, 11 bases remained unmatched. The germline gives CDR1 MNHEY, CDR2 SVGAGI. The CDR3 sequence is CASSPGQVPSYEQYV. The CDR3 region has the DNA TGTGCCAGCAGTCCCGGACAGGTCCCTTCATACGAGCAGTACGTC.

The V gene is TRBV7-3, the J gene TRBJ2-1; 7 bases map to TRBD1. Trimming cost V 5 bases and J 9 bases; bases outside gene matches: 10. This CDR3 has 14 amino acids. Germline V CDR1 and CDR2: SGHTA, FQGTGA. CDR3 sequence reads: CASSTMTGPSEQFF. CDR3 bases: TGTGCCAGCAGCACCATGACAGGGCCGAGTGAGCAGTTCTTC.

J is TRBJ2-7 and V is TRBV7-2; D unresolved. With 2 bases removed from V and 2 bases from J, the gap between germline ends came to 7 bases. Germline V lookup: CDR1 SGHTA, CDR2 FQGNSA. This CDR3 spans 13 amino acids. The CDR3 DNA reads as TGTGCCAGCAGCTTATCGGAGACCTACGAGCAGTACGTC. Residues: CASSLSETYEQYV.

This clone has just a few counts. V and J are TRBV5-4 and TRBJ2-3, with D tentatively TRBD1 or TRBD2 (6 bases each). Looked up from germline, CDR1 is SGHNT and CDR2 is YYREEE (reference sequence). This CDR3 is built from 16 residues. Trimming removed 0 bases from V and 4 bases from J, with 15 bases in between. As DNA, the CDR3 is TGTGCCAGCAGCTTGGCCGTAGGGGGGATGCCAGATACGCAGTATTTT. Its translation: CASSLAVGGMPDTQYF.

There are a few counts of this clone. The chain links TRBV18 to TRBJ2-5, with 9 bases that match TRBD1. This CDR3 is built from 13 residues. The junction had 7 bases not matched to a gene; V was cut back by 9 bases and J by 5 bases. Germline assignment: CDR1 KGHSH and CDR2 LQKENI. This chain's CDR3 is CASTQGAVETQYF. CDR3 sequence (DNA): TGTGCCAGTACACAGGGGGCTGTGGAGACCCAGTACTTC.

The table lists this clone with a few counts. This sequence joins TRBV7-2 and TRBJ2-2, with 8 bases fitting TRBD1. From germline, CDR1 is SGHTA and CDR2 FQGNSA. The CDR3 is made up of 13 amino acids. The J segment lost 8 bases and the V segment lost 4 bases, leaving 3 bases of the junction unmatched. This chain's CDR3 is CASSSTGVGELFF. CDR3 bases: TGTGCCAGCAGCTCGACAGGGGTGGGGGAGCTGTTTTTT.

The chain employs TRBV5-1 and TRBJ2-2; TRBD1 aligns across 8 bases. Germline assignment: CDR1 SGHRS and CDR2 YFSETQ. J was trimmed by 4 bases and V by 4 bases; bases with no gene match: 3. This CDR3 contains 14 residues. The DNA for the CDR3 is TGCGCCAGCAGCGTTACAGGGGGCACCGGGGAGCTGTTTTTT. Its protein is CASSVTGGTGELFF. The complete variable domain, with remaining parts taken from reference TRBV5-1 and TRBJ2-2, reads KAGVTQTPRYLIKTRGQQVTLSCSPISGHRSVSWYQQTPGQGLQFLFEYFSETQRNKGNFPGRFSGRQFSNSRSEMNVSTLELGDSALYLCASSVTGGTGELFFGEGSRLTVL.

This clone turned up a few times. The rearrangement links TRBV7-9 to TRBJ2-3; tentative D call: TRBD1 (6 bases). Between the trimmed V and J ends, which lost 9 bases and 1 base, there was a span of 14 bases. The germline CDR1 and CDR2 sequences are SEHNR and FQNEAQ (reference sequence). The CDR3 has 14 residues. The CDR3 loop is CASRPQGRTDTQYF. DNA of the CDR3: TGTGCCAGTAGACCACAGGGACGCACAGATACGCAGTATTTT.

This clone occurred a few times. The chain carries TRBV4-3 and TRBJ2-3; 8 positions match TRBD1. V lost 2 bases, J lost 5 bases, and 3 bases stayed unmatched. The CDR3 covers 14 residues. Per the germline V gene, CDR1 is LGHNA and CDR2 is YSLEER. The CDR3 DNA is TGCGCCAGCAGCCAACAGGGGGCGCAAGATACGCAGTATTTT. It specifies CASSQQGAQDTQYF.

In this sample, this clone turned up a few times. The CDR3: CASRQRYSQETQYF. Here the CDR3 DNA reads TGTGCCAGCAGGCAAAGGTACAGCCAAGAGACCCAGTACTTC. The V gene is TRBV28, the J gene TRBJ2-5; no definite D call. The germline gives CDR1 MDHEN, CDR2 SYDVKM. V lost 6 bases and J 1 base, leaving 12 bases between the germline ends. This CDR3 contains 14 residues.

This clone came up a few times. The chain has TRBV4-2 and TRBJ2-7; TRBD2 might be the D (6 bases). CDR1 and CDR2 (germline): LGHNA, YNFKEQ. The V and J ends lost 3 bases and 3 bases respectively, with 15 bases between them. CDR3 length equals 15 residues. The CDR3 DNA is TGTGCCAGCAGCCACGATCCGACTAGGCTCTACGAGCAGTACTTC. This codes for CASSHDPTRLYEQYF.

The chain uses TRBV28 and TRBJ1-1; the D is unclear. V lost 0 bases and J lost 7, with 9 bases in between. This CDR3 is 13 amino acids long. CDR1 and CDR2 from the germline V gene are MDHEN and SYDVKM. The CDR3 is CASSLWGKIEAFF. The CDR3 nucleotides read TGTGCCAGCAGTTTATGGGGGAAGATTGAAGCTTTCTTT.

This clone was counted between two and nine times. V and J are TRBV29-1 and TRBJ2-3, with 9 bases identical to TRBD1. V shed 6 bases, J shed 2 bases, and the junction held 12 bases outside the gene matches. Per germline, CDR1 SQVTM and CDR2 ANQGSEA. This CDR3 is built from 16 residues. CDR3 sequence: CSVSKQGAKYTDTQYF. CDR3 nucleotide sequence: TGCAGCGTGAGCAAACAGGGGGCAAAATACACAGATACGCAGTATTTT.

CDR3: CASSPGTSPTETQYF. In DNA form, the CDR3 reads TGTGCCAGCAGCCCGGGGACTAGTCCCACAGAGACCCAGTACTTC. J is TRBJ2-5 and V is TRBV7-3; 8 bases fit TRBD2. This CDR3 has 15 amino acids. V lost 5 bases, J lost 4 bases, and 9 bases stayed unmatched. Germline loops: CDR1 SGHTA, CDR2 FQGTGA.